This T cell receptor (beta chain) was sequenced for a study of neurological immune-mediated disorders. Study conclusions and caveats: The study found the most TCR clonal expansion in HTLV-1-associated myelopathy and the least in multiple sclerosis, below healthy controls. CDR3 amino acid sequences of expanded clones were not shared across subjects, a result suggesting private repertoires in all groups.

TCRdb re-derived calls from the 5' RACE reads in MiXCR, one entry per CDR3 protein. The sample carries 20,000 to 25,000 distinct CDR3 sequences, approximately 6.2% recorded once. There were about 920,000 CD4+ or CD8+ T cells used in the sorted libraries. This clonotype was counted ten times or more. Antigen unknown. Germline CDR1 and CDR2: MGHRA and YSYEKL. The CDR3 totals 15 residues. V lost 2 bases to trimming and J lost 5 bases, with 15 bases between them. Sequencing used CD8+ T cells from blood. This chain links TRBV4-1 with TRBJ2-5; D is perhaps TRBD1 or TRBD2 (7 bases each). This sequence was found in a man aged 18-30 years in good health. The CDR3 loop is CASSQPGGGEETQYF. The CDR3 nucleotides read TGCGCCAGCAGCCAACCAGGGGGGGGCGAGGAGACCCAGTACTTC.